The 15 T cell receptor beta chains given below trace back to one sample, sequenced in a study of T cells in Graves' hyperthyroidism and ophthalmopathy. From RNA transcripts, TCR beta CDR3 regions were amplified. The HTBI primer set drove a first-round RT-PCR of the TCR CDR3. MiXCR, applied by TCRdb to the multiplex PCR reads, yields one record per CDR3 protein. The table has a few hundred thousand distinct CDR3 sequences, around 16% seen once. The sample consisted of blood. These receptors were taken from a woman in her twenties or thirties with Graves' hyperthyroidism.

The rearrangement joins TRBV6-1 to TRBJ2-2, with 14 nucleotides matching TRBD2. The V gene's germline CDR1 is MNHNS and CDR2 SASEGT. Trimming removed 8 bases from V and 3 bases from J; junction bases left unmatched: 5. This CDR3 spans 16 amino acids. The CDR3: CASGRLAGGDTGELFF. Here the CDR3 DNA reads TGTGCCAGCGGGCGACTAGCGGGAGGGGACACCGGGGAGCTGTTTTTT.

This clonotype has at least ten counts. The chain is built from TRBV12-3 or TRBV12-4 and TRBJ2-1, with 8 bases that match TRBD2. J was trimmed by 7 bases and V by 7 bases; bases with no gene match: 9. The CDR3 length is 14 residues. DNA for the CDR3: TGTGCCAGCACCCCGGGACTAGGGGGGAATGAGCAGTTCTTC. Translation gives CASTPGLGGNEQFF.

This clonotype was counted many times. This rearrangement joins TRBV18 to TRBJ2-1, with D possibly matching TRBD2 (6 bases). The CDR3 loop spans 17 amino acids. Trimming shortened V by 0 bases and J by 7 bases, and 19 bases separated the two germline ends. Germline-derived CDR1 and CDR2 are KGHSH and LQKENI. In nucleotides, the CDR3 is TGTGCCAGCTCACCACCAACTAGAGGCGGGACCGGTAATGAGCAGTTCTTC. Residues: CASSPPTRGGTGNEQFF.

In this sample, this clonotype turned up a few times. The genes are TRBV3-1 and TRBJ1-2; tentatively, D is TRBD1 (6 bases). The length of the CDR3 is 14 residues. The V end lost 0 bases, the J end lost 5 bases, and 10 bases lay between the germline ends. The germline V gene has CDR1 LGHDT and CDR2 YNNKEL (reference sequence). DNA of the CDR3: TGTGCCAGCAGCCAAGAGGGGGCAGGGTATGGCTACACCTTC. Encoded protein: CASSQEGAGYGYTF. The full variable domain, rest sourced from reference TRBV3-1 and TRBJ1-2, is DTAVSQTPKYLVTQMGNDKSIKCEQNLGHDTMYWYKQDSKKFLKIMFSYNNKELIINETVPNRFSPKSPDKAHLNLHINSLELGDSAVYFCASSQEGAGYGYTFGSGTRLTVV.

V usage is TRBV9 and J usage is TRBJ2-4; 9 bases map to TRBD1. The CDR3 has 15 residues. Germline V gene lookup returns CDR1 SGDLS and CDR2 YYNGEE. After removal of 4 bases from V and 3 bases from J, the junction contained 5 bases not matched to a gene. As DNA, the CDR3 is TGTGCCAGCAGCACACGGGACAGGGACAAAAACATTCAGTACTTC. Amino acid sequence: CASSTRDRDKNIQYF.

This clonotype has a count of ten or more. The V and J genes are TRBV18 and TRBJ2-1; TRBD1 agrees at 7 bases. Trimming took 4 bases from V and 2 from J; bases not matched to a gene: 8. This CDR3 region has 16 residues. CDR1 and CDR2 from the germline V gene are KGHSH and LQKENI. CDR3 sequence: CASSLTRDSTYNEQFF. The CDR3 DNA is TGTGCCAGCTCACTTACCCGGGACAGCACCTACAATGAGCAGTTCTTC.

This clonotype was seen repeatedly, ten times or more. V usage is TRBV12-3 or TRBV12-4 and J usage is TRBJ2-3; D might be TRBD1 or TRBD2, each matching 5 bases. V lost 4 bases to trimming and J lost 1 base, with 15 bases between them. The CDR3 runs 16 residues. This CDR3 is CASSSGTTLGTDTQYF. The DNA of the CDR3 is TGTGCCAGCAGTTCAGGGACGACACTCGGCACAGATACGCAGTATTTT.

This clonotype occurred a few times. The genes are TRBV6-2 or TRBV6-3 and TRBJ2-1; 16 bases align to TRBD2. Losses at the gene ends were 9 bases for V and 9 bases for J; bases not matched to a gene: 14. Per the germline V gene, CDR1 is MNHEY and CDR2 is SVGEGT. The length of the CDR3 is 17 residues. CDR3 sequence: CASSGTSGRAVRVEQFF. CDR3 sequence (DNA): TGTGCCAGTTCCGGGACTAGCGGGAGGGCCGTTCGTGTTGAGCAGTTCTTC.

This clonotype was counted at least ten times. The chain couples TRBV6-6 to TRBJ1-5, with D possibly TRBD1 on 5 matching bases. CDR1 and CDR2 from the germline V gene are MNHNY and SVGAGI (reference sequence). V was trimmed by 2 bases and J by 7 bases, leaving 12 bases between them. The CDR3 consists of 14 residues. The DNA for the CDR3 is TGTGCCAGCAGTTACGGGCAGGGCGGCCAGCCCCAGCATTTT. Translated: CASSYGQGGQPQHF.

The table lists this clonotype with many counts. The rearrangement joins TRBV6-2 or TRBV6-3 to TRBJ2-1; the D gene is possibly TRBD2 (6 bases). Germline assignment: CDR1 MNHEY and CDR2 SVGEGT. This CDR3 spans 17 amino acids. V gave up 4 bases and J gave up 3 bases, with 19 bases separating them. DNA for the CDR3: TGTGCCAGCAGTTCCGAATTGACTAGGGTTAACTACAATGAGCAGTTCTTC. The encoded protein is CASSSELTRVNYNEQFF.

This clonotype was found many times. CDR3 in amino acids: CASSRDREETQYF. CDR3 DNA sequence: TGTGCCAGCAGCCGGGACAGAGAAGAGACCCAGTACTTC. The V and J genes are TRBV2 and TRBJ2-5; 7 nucleotides line up with TRBD1. Germline-derived CDR1 and CDR2 are SNHLY and FYNNEI. V lost 6 bases and J lost 3; bases outside the gene matches: 4. There are 13 residues in the CDR3.

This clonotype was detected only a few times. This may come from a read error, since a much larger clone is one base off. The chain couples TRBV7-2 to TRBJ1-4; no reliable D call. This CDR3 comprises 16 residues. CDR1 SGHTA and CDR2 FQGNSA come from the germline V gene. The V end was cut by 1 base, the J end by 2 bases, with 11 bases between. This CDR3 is CASSLGLSWTNEKLFF. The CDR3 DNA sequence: TGTGCCAGCAGCTTAGGGCTGAGCTGGACTAATGAAAAACTGTTTTTT. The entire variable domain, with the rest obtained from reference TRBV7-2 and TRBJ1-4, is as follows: GAGVSQSPSNKVTEKGKDVELRCDPISGHTALYWYRQSLGQGLEFLIYFQGNSAPDKSGLPSDRFSAERTGGSVSTLTIQRTQQEDSAVYLCASSLGLSWTNEKLFFGSGTQLSVL.

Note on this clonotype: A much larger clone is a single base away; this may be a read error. The CDR3 DNA sequence: TGTGCCAGCGGCGTAGGTTCGGGGCTGGGACAGGGTAGGAATGAGCAGTTCTTC. Translation gives CASGVGSGLGQGRNEQFF. The chain links TRBV9 to TRBJ2-1; 9 bases line up with TRBD1. CDR3 length: 18 amino acids. Germline-derived CDR1 and CDR2 are SGDLS and YYNGEE. Together with reference TRBV9 and TRBJ2-1, the CDR3 gives the full variable domain: DSGVTQTPKHLITATGQRVTLRCSPRSGDLSVYWYQQSLDQGLQFLIQYYNGEERAKGNILERFSAQQFPDLHSELNLSSLELGDSALYFCASGVGSGLGQGRNEQFFGPGTRLTVL.

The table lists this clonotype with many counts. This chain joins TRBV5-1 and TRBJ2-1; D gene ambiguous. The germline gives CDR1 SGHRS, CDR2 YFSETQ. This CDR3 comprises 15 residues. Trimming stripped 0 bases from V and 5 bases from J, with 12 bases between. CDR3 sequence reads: CASSLAGPPNNEQFF. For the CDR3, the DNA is TGCGCCAGCAGCTTGGCCGGTCCCCCTAACAATGAGCAGTTCTTC.

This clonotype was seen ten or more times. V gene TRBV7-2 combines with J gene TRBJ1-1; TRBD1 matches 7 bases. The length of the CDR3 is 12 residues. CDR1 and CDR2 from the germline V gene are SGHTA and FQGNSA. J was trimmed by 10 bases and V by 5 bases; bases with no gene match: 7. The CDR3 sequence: CASSLTGVGAFF. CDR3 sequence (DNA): TGTGCCAGCAGCCTAACAGGGGTGGGAGCTTTCTTT. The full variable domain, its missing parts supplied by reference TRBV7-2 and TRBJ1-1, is GAGVSQSPSNKVTEKGKDVELRCDPISGHTALYWYRQSLGQGLEFLIYFQGNSAPDKSGLPSDRFSAERTGGSVSTLTIQRTQQEDSAVYLCASSLTGVGAFFGQGTRLTVV.